This is a list of T cell receptor beta chains from one sample in a study of brain metastases from non-small cell lung cancer. Only in-frame clones appear in the TCRdb table, and some are missing; sequencing was by immunoSEQ multiplex PCR. Of 4,000 to 5,000 clones listed, 70% to 90% were seen once; the top ten hold 5% to 7%. Input material: primary lung tumor tissue. The receptors were gathered from a donor at least 40 years old with non-small cell lung cancer. Each CDR3 is given with its conserved first and last residue. The order of the fields is V gene, J gene, CDR3 protein.

>TRBV7-7|TRBJ1-5
CASSDGDKSNQPQHF
>TRBV13|TRBJ2-1
CASSFRQAEQFF
>TRBV21-1|TRBJ2-3
CASSEEGCGSGGDTQYF
>TRBV12-3/TRBV12-4|TRBJ2-7
CASSFFPSGKWYF
>TRBV19|TRBJ1-1
CASTQGGLNTEAFF
>TRBV27|TRBJ2-4
CASRELAGVAKNIQYF
>TRBV28|TRBJ1-6
CASGPGALNSPLHF
>TRBV2|TRBJ2-3
CASKIGGTDTQYF
>TRBV7-9|TRBJ1-1
CASSLAGDRVNTEAFF
>TRBV4-3|TRBJ2-3
CASSRGSRGDTQYF
>TRBV21-1|TRBJ2-7
CASSSGRPYEQYF
>TRBV9|TRBJ1-2
CASTRDSWYGYTF
>TRBV6-5|TRBJ2-1
CASTGIAFNEQFF
>TRBV3-1/TRBV3-2|TRBJ1-1
CASSQVGTAGTEAFF
>TRBV14|TRBJ2-7
CASSQALSSYEQYF
>TRBV27|TRBJ2-7
CASSPTTSYEQYF
>TRBV3-1/TRBV3-2|TRBJ1-4
CASSQDARASGEKLFF
>TRBV6-2/TRBV6-3|TRBJ2-4
CASSYPKVSGDVKNIQYF
>TRBV9|TRBJ1-6
CASSVGLSNDSPLHF
>TRBV6-5|TRBJ1-1
CASSKGSTEAFF
>TRBV7-8|TRBJ2-5
CASSSRTGGTETQYF
>TRBV19|TRBJ1-6
CASSTRTGNSPLHF
>TRBV6-1|TRBJ2-7
CASSNRDRGTYEQYF
>TRBV7-9|TRBJ1-2
CASSLAGQGRSLYGYTF
>TRBV25-1|TRBJ2-7
CASSVGQGPYEQYF
>TRBV27|TRBJ2-7
CASSLQGANYEQYF
>TRBV9|TRBJ2-3
CASSVDSGSHGTQYF
>TRBV19|TRBJ2-7
CASSPAQGYEQYF